This TCR beta chain is drawn from a study of T cell changes during pregnancy in multiple sclerosis. The CDR3 extends over 14 amino acids. Germline V gene lookup returns CDR1 PRHDT and CDR2 FYEKMQ (reference sequence). V lost 7 bases to trimming and J lost 8 bases, with 17 bases between them. Sequencing was performed with immunoSEQ multiplex PCR; in TCRdb, only in-frame clones are kept and a portion is missing. The data contain about 39,000 clones, about 88% of them singletons. The TCR originated in a female donor with multiple sclerosis, enrolled in a pregnancy study. V and J are TRBV13 and TRBJ1-4, with a possible D match to TRBD1 (5 bases). The sequences come from CD8+ T cells from peripheral blood mononuclear cells, collected in the first trimester of pregnancy. This chain's CDR3 is CASTVRGLSEKLFF. CDR3 nucleotide sequence: TGTGCCAGCACCGTAAGGGGTTTATCAGAAAAACTGTTTTTT.